The source of this TCR beta chain is a study of monozygotic twins with inflammatory bowel disease. Findings and caveats of the study: Among IBD patients, TCRbeta diversity (inverse Simpson) was lower than in healthy co-twins.

Germline V CDR1 and CDR2: MGHRA, YSYEKL. There are 16 residues in the CDR3. Concerning this clonotype: The antigen is not known.

Investigators made cDNA in eight separate reactions per sample. UMIs were attached via template switching, each with a 6-nucleotide sample barcode. Reprocessing the 5' RACE reads, TCRdb reports a single entry for every CDR3 protein and omits DNA. The sample has over 350,000 distinct CDR3 sequences; the top ten hold roughly 2.6%. Sequences were obtained from blood. The genes are TRBV4-1 and TRBJ1-2; TCRdb reports TRBD1, a call that lacks DNA to check it against. This TCR was recovered from a human donor with ulcerative colitis or Crohn's disease, or a healthy co-twin of an affected twin (not recorded which). The CDR3 here is CASSQVSRGSGYGYTF.